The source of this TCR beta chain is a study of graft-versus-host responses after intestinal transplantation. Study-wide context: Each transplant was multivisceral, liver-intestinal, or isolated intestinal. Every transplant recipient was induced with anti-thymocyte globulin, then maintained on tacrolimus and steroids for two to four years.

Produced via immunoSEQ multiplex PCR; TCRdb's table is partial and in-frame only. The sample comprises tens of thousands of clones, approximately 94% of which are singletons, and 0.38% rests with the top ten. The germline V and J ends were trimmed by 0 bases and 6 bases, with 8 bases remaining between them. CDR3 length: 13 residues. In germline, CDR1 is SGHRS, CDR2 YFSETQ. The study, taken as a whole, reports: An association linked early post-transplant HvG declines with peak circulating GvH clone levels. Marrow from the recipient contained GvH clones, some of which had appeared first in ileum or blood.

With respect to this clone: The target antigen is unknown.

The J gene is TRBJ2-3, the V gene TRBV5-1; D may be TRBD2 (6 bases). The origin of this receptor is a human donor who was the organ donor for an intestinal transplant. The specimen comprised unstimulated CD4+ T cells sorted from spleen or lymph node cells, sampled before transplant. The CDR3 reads CASSLARGDTQYF. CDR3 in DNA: TGCGCCAGCAGCTTGGCACGGGGGGATACGCAGTATTTT.